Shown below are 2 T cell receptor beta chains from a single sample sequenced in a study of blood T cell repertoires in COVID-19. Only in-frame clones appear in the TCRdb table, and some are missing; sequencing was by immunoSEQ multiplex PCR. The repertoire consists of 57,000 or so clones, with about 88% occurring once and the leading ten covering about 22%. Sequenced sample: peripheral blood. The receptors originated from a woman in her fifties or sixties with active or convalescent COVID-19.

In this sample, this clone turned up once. CDR3 sequence: CAIGRDPGTSGRAYEQYF. CDR3 nucleotides: TGTGCCATCGGAAGAGACCCTGGGACTAGCGGGAGGGCCTACGAGCAGTACTTC. This chain connects TRBV10-3 to TRBJ2-7; TRBD2 aligns across 16 bases. After removal of 8 bases from V and 2 bases from J, the junction contained 12 bases not matched to a gene. CDR1 and CDR2 from the germline V gene are ENHRY and SYGVKD. The CDR3 is 18 amino acids.

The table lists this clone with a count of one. In DNA, the CDR3 is TGTGCCAGCAGTGATGAGGGGGAGGGTTATGGCTACACCTTC. Its translation: CASSDEGEGYGYTF. The rearrangement joins TRBV2 to TRBJ1-2, with D possibly being TRBD1 (6 bases). CDR3 size: 14 residues. V was cut by 3 bases and J by 5 bases, with 13 bases left in between. Looked up from germline, CDR1 is SNHLY and CDR2 is FYNNEI. Full variable domain (missing parts from reference TRBV2 and TRBJ1-2): EPEVTQTPSHQVTQMGQEVILRCVPISNHLYFYWYRQILGQKVEFLVSFYNNEISEKSEIFDDQFSVERPDGSNFTLKIRSTKLEDSAMYFCASSDEGEGYGYTFGSGTRLTVV.